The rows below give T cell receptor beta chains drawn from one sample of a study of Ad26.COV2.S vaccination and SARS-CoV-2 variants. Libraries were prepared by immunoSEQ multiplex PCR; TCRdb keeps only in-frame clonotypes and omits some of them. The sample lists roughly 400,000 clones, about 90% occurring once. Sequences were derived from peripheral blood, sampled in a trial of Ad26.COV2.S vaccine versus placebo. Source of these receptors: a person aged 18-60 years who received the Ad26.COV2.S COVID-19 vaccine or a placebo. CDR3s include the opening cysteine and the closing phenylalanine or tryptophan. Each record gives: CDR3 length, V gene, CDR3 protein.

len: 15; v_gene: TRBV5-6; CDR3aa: CASSFGLAGIVEQYF
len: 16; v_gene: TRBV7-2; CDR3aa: CASSLRGAQGTDTQYF
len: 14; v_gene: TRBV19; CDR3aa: CASTGPGEGEKLFF
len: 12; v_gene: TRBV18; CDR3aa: CASSPREGEAFF
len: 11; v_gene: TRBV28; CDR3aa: CASSYPDTQYF
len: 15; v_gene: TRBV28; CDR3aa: CASSFSLAGGNEQFF
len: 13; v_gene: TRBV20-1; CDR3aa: CSASEARNQPQHF
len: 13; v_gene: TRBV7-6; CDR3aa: CASSLGRSSEQFF
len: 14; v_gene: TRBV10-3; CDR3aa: CAISSTVSDLGYTF
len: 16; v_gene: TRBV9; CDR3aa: CASSVDDASYNSPLHF
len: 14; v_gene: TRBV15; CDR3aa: CATSSRDSLRGYTF
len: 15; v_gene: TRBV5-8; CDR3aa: CASSWIQYSNQPQHF
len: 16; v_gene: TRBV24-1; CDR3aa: CATSPTSGFGTDTQYF
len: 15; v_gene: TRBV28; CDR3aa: CASSASPDYHGTQYF
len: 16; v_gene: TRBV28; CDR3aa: CASSRRSSSYNSPLHF
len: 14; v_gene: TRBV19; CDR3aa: CASDVGLRTGELFF
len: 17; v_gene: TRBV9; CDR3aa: CASSGAPPGYPGNTIYF
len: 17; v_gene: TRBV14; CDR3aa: CASSQAVISAGVGGYTF
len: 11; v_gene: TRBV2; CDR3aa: CASGWGYEQYF
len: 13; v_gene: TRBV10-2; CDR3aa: CASRTSGTYEQYF
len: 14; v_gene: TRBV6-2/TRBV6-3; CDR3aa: CASSYSLGGTEAFF
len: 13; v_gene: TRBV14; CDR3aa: CASSLSGTNEQFF
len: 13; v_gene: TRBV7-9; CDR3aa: CASSLQGAGELFF
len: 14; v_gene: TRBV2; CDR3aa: CATTPEGVQETQYF
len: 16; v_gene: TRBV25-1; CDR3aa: CASSDYSDRGNEKLFF